This T cell receptor (beta chain) stems from a study of T cell repertoires in cytomegalovirus infection. Study details: Recently identified HLA-C-restricted CMV epitopes were used, and well-studied HLA-B-restricted CMV epitopes were used as well. Matching HLA type, along with CMV infection, was indicated by public TCR beta signatures. Overall study findings and caveats: Pooled public TCR beta family frequency picked out CMV carriers with the relevant HLA. Predominance within the ex vivo response was attributable to HLA-C-restricted CMV-specific TCR beta clonotypes.

A note on this clonotype: Its antigen is still unknown.

Trimming pared 0 bases from V and 4 bases from J, leaving 7 bases between. The germline CDR1 and CDR2 sequences are SGDLS and YYNGEE. The CDR3 sequence is 13 residues long. One entry per CDR3 protein, called by TCRdb with MiXCR from the reads. The sample shows about 900,000 distinct CDR3 sequences, roughly 30% of them seen only once. The sample in question was cultured CD8+ T cells from PBMCs, obtained from culture after CMV antigen stimulation. V gene TRBV9 combines with J gene TRBJ1-2; the D is unclear. The TCR sequence derives from a human donor in good health (CMV status not recorded). Some clones in this sample may be carry-over from other donors' samples. This chain's CDR3 is CASSVVSAYGYTF. CDR3 sequence (DNA): TGTGCCAGCAGCGTAGTATCTGCCTATGGCTACACCTTC.